This T cell receptor beta chain was retrieved from a study of human T cells and chemical hapten exposure. Study background: Chiefly women, the patients showed alopecia areata, totalis or universalis.

Time point of the sample: patch test 2, 6 weeks after DPC sensitization. Treatment: therapeutic diphenylcyclopropenone sensitization with weekly scalp DPC. MiXCR was run by TCRdb on the RACE reads, yielding one entry per CDR3 protein. Seen here are 120,000 to 150,000 distinct CDR3 sequences, roughly 10% observed once, and the top ten hold around 1.4%. The CDR3 extends over 15 amino acids. Germline V gene data show CDR1 as SGHTA and CDR2 as FQGNSA. Trimming removed 0 bases at V and 2 bases at J, with 5 bases between. The chain joins TRBV7-2 to TRBJ2-6; D assignment may be TRBD1 or TRBD2 (5 bases each). The input for sequencing was whole blood, taken in connection with sensitization to the hapten diphenylcyclopropenone (DPC). This clonotype was sampled from a woman aged 45-65 years with alopecia areata. Some clones in this sample may be carry-over from other donors' samples. This CDR3 reads CASSLAGAGANVLTF. CDR3 nucleotide sequence: TGTGCCAGCAGCTTAGCGGGGGCTGGGGCCAACGTCCTGACTTTC.